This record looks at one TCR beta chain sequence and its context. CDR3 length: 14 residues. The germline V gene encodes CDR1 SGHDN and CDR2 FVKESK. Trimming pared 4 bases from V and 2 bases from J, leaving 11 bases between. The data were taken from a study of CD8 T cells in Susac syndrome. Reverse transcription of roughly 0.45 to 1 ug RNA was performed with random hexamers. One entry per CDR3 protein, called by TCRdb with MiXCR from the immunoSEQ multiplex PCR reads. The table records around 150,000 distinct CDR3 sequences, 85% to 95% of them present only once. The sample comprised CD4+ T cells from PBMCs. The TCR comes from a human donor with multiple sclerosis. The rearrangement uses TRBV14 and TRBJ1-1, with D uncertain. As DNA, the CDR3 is TGTGCCAGCAGCCTCCTAGATGATAACACTGAAGCTTTCTTT. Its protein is CASSLLDDNTEAFF.